Following are 16 T cell receptor beta chains from one sample sequenced in a study of T-cell memory formation after mild COVID-19. In TCRdb, the 5' RACE reads were re-called with MiXCR into one record per CDR3 protein. The sample yields about 340,000 distinct CDR3 sequences, approximately 12% seen once. Sequenced input: PBMCs or a T cell subset sorted from them (not recorded which). The receptor source for this set is a man between 18 and 35 years old who had mild COVID-19 (a few samples of this study predate the infection). Cell type and time point are not known.

The genes are TRBV9 and TRBJ2-2; 10 nucleotides align to TRBD2. Trimming cost V 4 bases and J 1 base; bases outside gene matches: 13. The CDR3 length is 19 residues. The germline CDR1 and CDR2 sequences are SGDLS and YYNGEE. CDR3 nucleotide sequence: TGTGCCAGCAGCTTGACGACCTCTAGCGGGGGTCTGAACACCGGGGAGCTGTTTTTT. Translating gives CASSLTTSSGGLNTGELFF.

This clonotype was observed a handful of times. This chain links TRBV30 with TRBJ1-3, with D possibly matching TRBD1 (5 bases). The germline V gene encodes CDR1 GTSNPN and CDR2 SVGIG (reference sequence). This CDR3 region has 14 residues. V lost 3 bases to trimming and J lost 1 base, with 10 bases between them. CDR3 in DNA: TGTGCCTGGAGCCCAGGGTTTTCTGGAAACACCATATATTTT. This sequence encodes CAWSPGFSGNTIYF.

This clonotype has more than one count but fewer than ten. This chain connects TRBV2 to TRBJ1-1; TRBD1 aligns across 9 bases. Germline-derived CDR1 and CDR2 are SNHLY and FYNNEI. The CDR3 contains 15 residues. The J segment lost 6 bases and the V segment lost 1 base, leaving 6 bases of the junction unmatched. The CDR3 coding sequence is TGTGCCAGCAGTGAAGAAGGGACAGGGTGGGCTGAAGCTTTCTTT. Its protein is CASSEEGTGWAEAFF.

The genes are TRBV5-1 and TRBJ1-1; 8 positions agree with TRBD1. CDR1 is SGHRS and CDR2 is YFSETQ in the germline V gene. The V gene end was trimmed by 4 bases and the J gene end by 5 bases; junction bases not matched to a gene: 10. The CDR3 spans 15 residues. In DNA form, the CDR3 reads TGCGCCAGCAGCGCGGGACTTGACAGGGGAACTGAAGCTTTCTTT. It specifies CASSAGLDRGTEAFF. Full variable domain (rest looked up from reference TRBV5-1 and TRBJ1-1): KAGVTQTPRYLIKTRGQQVTLSCSPISGHRSVSWYQQTPGQGLQFLFEYFSETQRNKGNFPGRFSGRQFSNSRSEMNVSTLELGDSALYLCASSAGLDRGTEAFFGQGTRLTVV.

V gene TRBV11-2 combines with J gene TRBJ2-3, with D unclear. The germline CDR1 and CDR2 sequences are SGHAT and FQNNGV. The V end was cut by 2 bases, the J end by 2 bases, with 5 bases between. This CDR3 is 13 amino acids long. In DNA, the CDR3 is TGTGCCAGCAGCTTACGAGCCACAGATACGCAGTATTTT. Encoded protein: CASSLRATDTQYF. Full variable domain (rest looked up from reference TRBV11-2 and TRBJ2-3): EAGVAQSPRYKIIEKRQSVAFWCNPISGHATLYWYQQILGQGPKLLIQFQNNGVVDDSQLPKDRFSAERLKGVDSTLKIQPAKLEDSAVYLCASSLRATDTQYFGPGTRLTVL.

This clonotype occurred many times. The chain combines TRBV28 with TRBJ2-4; 9 bases are shared with TRBD1. The CDR3 has 20 residues. Germline V CDR1 and CDR2: MDHEN, SYDVKM. V gave up 6 bases and J gave up 0 bases; unmatched junction bases: 18. The DNA of the CDR3 is TGTGCCAGCAGCTCTAGGACAGGGGACCAAGGCCTCCTAGCCAAAAACATTCAGTACTTC. Protein sequence: CASSSRTGDQGLLAKNIQYF.

The chain has TRBV20-1 and TRBJ2-2; TRBD1 matches 7 bases. The trim removed 1 base at V and 4 bases at J, leaving 18 bases unmatched. This CDR3 has 19 amino acids. CDR1 is DFQATT and CDR2 is SNEGSKA in the germline V gene (reference sequence). CDR3 sequence: CSARAPLGQRNSGTGELFF. DNA for the CDR3: TGCAGTGCTAGAGCCCCCCTGGGACAGCGGAATTCGGGCACCGGGGAGCTGTTTTTT.

This clonotype was picked up a small number of times. The CDR3 spells CASSPFGQQSYNEQFF. CDR3 nucleotide sequence: TGTGCCAGCAGTCCCTTCGGACAGCAATCCTACAATGAGCAGTTCTTC. The chain links TRBV2 to TRBJ2-1; possible D gene TRBD1, 6 bases. Trimming removed 5 bases at V and 1 base at J, with 15 bases between. The CDR3 length is 16 residues. The V gene's germline CDR1 is SNHLY and CDR2 FYNNEI.

The chain uses TRBV7-2 and TRBJ2-5; 9 bases agree with TRBD2. Germline V lookup: CDR1 SGHTA, CDR2 FQGNSA. Trimming cost V 0 bases and J 7 bases; bases outside gene matches: 15. The CDR3 runs 18 residues. DNA of the CDR3: TGTGCCAGCAGCTTAGCTAGCGGGGGACTCCTTAAGACGGGGACCCAGTACTTC. It codes for CASSLASGGLLKTGTQYF.

This clonotype was observed a single time. The chain employs TRBV11-2 and TRBJ2-3; a weak D match, TRBD2 (6 bases). The CDR3 sequence is 16 residues long. The germline V gene encodes CDR1 SGHAT and CDR2 FQNNGV. V dropped 5 bases and J dropped 5 bases, with 20 bases sitting between them. The CDR3 here is CASSPKYSGGGDTQYF. The DNA of the CDR3 is TGTGCCAGCAGCCCGAAATATAGCGGTGGGGGAGATACGCAGTATTTT.

The sample holds a few counts of this clonotype. The chain's CDR3 is CAIRDPGPNNEQFF. DNA of the CDR3: TGTGCCATTCGGGACCCCGGGCCTAACAATGAGCAGTTCTTC. The chain couples TRBV6-1 to TRBJ2-1; D may be TRBD1 or TRBD2 (5 bases each). The CDR3 totals 14 residues. The germline V and J ends were trimmed by 10 bases and 5 bases, with 18 bases remaining between them. Germline-derived CDR1 and CDR2 are MNHNS and SASEGT.

This clonotype was found many times. This chain uses TRBV12-3 or TRBV12-4 with TRBJ1-5, with D possibly matching TRBD1 (5 bases). The germline V and J ends were trimmed by 5 bases and 0 bases, with 8 bases remaining between them. The CDR3 length is 14 residues. CDR3 nucleotide sequence: TGTGCCAGCAGTCGGGACCATAGCAATCAGCCCCAGCATTTT. This codes for CASSRDHSNQPQHF.

This clonotype appeared many times. The chain employs TRBV5-1 and TRBJ2-2; no clear D. The CDR3 is made up of 14 amino acids. Germline values: CDR1 SGHRS, CDR2 YFSETQ. Deletions cut 4 bases from V and 3 bases from J, with 10 bases between. For the CDR3, the DNA is TGCGCCAGCAGCCGCAGGACCGACACCGGGGAGCTGTTTTTT. Encoded protein: CASSRRTDTGELFF.

This clonotype was counted a few times. The gene calls are TRBV11-2 and TRBJ2-5; 12 bases are shared with TRBD1. Germline lookup yields CDR1 SGHAT and CDR2 FQNNGV. J gave up 5 bases and V 0 bases, and 4 bases lay outside the gene matches. The CDR3 loop spans 16 amino acids. CDR3 sequence: CASSLDGTGGDETQYF. CDR3 coding DNA: TGTGCCAGCAGCTTAGACGGGACAGGGGGCGACGAGACCCAGTACTTC. Filled out from reference TRBV11-2 and TRBJ2-5, the complete variable domain reads EAGVAQSPRYKIIEKRQSVAFWCNPISGHATLYWYQQILGQGPKLLIQFQNNGVVDDSQLPKDRFSAERLKGVDSTLKIQPAKLEDSAVYLCASSLDGTGGDETQYFGPGTRLLVL.

This chain uses TRBV5-1 with TRBJ2-6; 7 nucleotides line up with TRBD1. The CDR3 contains 18 residues. With 0 bases clipped from V and 0 bases from J, the junction kept 6 bases outside the gene matches. In germline, CDR1 is SGHRS, CDR2 YFSETQ. The DNA of the CDR3 is TGCGCCAGCAGCTTGGCTAGGGGGCGAGGCTCTGGGGCCAACGTCCTGACTTTC. This sequence encodes CASSLARGRGSGANVLTF.

This clonotype was observed a handful of times. V and J are TRBV6-5 and TRBJ2-7; D is undetermined. The CDR3 runs 14 residues. The V end lost 7 bases, the J end lost 2 bases, and 15 bases lay between the germline ends. Germline V gene lookup returns CDR1 MNHEY and CDR2 SVGAGI. Written as DNA, the CDR3 is TGTGCCAGCAAGTCACGGACCGAGGCCTACGAGCAGTACTTC. Its translation: CASKSRTEAYEQYF.